The next 16 T cell receptor beta chains were all read from a single sample in a study of blood T cell repertoires in COVID-19. Measured with immunoSEQ multiplex PCR; TCRdb has only the in-frame clones, and not every one. The sample gives about 220,000 clones, 86% of which show up once; 2.2% is in the top ten. The sample taken for sequencing was peripheral blood. The receptors here all came from a man between 25 and 39 years old who had recovered from COVID-19.

The rearrangement joins TRBV4-1 to TRBJ2-1, with 11 bases matching TRBD1. The V gene's germline CDR1 is MGHRA and CDR2 YSYEKL. The CDR3 runs to 17 residues. The junction had 16 bases not matched to a gene; V was cut back by 5 bases and J by 10 bases. This chain's CDR3 is CASSFMGTGGRQTEQFF. The CDR3 bases are TGCGCCAGCAGCTTCATGGGGACAGGGGGGCGCCAAACGGAGCAGTTCTTC.

V and J are TRBV5-4 and TRBJ2-7; D may be TRBD2 (6 bases). This CDR3 is built from 15 residues. Germline V gives CDR1 SGHNT, CDR2 YYREEE (reference sequence). V lost 0 bases and J 7 bases, leaving 17 bases between the germline ends. The CDR3 DNA sequence: TGTGCCAGCAGCTTGGAACAGTGGGACTCGGTAGAGCAGTACTTC. Amino acids: CASSLEQWDSVEQYF.

V gene TRBV11-2 combines with J gene TRBJ2-1; tentatively, D is TRBD1 (5 bases). Germline CDR1 SGHAT, CDR2 FQNNGV. Trimming left V 1 base short and J 7 bases short, with 11 bases between. The length of the CDR3 is 14 residues. CDR3: CASSLGQGWNEQFF. CDR3 DNA: TGTGCCAGCAGCTTAGGGCAGGGATGGAATGAGCAGTTCTTC.

The CDR3 nucleotides are TGTGCCACCAGCACCGAAGTACACCCCTACGAGCAGTACTTC. The encoded protein is CATSTEVHPYEQYF. The V call is TRBV15, the J call TRBJ2-7; no clear D. Between the trimmed V and J ends, which lost 4 bases and 2 bases, there was a span of 12 bases. This CDR3 spans 14 amino acids. CDR1 and CDR2 (germline): LNHNV, YYDKDF (reference sequence).

The rearrangement uses TRBV9 and TRBJ2-4; TRBD1 aligns across 9 bases. CDR1 SGDLS and CDR2 YYNGEE come from the germline V gene. The CDR3 length is 17 residues. J was trimmed by 8 bases and V by 1 base; bases with no gene match: 13. DNA for the CDR3: TGTGCCAGCAGCGTATCCTCTGGGGGGACAGGGTCGGACATTCAGTACTTC. Amino acids: CASSVSSGGTGSDIQYF.

The rearrangement links TRBV12-3 or TRBV12-4 to TRBJ2-6; D not resolved. The V end was cut by 6 bases, the J end by 1 base, with 4 bases between. This CDR3 contains 13 residues. The CDR3 nucleotides read TGTGCCAGCAGCCGGTCTGGGGCCAACGTCCTGACTTTC. This sequence encodes CASSRSGANVLTF.

This chain links TRBV9 with TRBJ2-3, with a tentative D call TRBD2 (6 bases). The length of the CDR3 is 15 residues. The V gene's germline CDR1 is SGDLS and CDR2 YYNGEE. V lost 2 bases, J lost 5 bases, and 15 bases lay in between. In nucleotides, the CDR3 is TGTGCCAGCAGCGTTGATTGGCGGGGAGGAGATACGCAGTATTTT. Translation gives CASSVDWRGGDTQYF.

The J gene is TRBJ2-5, the V gene TRBV9; the D is unclear. This CDR3 comprises 15 residues. The germline V gene has CDR1 SGDLS and CDR2 YYNGEE. The V and J ends lost 0 bases and 7 bases respectively, with 16 bases between them. The CDR3 spells CASSVGNYRPGTQYF. The DNA for the CDR3 is TGTGCCAGCAGCGTAGGGAATTACCGCCCGGGGACCCAGTACTTC.

CDR3 region: CASSKADRANYGYTF. DNA for the CDR3: TGTGCCAGCAGCAAAGCGGACAGGGCCAACTATGGCTACACCTTC. The J gene is TRBJ1-2, the V gene TRBV21-1; TRBD1, the D gene given by the table, was not confirmed from the DNA. TRBV21-1 is a recognized pseudogene. The CDR3 consists of 15 residues.

V and J are TRBV9 and TRBJ1-1; tentative D call: TRBD1 (5 bases). This CDR3 is built from 14 residues. The germline gives CDR1 SGDLS, CDR2 YYNGEE. V was clipped by 2 bases and J by 3 bases, with 11 bases between them. CDR3: CASSVTWGDTEAFF. The CDR3 DNA is TGTGCCAGCAGCGTGACCTGGGGGGACACTGAAGCTTTCTTT.

The genes are TRBV29-1 and TRBJ2-1; 9 bases are shared with TRBD2. CDR3 length: 16 residues. After removal of 6 bases from V and 0 bases from J, the junction contained 9 bases not matched to a gene. From germline, CDR1 is SQVTM and CDR2 ANQGSEA. CDR3 in amino acids: CSVKRLAESSYNEQFF. The CDR3 coding sequence is TGCAGCGTAAAACGACTAGCGGAGAGCTCCTACAATGAGCAGTTCTTC.

The V call is TRBV5-1, the J call TRBJ1-1; D uncertain. The germline CDR1 and CDR2 sequences are SGHRS and YFSETQ. V was trimmed by 2 bases and J by 6 bases, leaving 14 bases between them. CDR3 length: 14 amino acids. The DNA of the CDR3 is TGCGCCAGCAGCTTTGAGAGCGCTCGTTCTGAAGCTTTCTTT. Its protein is CASSFESARSEAFF.

The rearrangement joins TRBV7-9 to TRBJ2-3, with 8 bases aligning to TRBD1. Germline assignment: CDR1 SEHNR and CDR2 FQNEAQ (reference sequence). This CDR3 spans 15 amino acids. V lost 5 bases to trimming and J lost 9 bases; unmatched junction nucleotides: 13. CDR3 loop: CASSRGQGEVITQYF. CDR3 DNA sequence: TGTGCCAGCAGCCGCGGACAGGGTGAGGTGATAACGCAGTATTTT.

This clone was detected once. This chain links TRBV29-1 with TRBJ2-7; possibly TRBD1 for D (6 bases). This CDR3 contains 13 residues. V lost 6 bases and J lost 4, with 16 bases in between. In germline, CDR1 is SQVTM, CDR2 ANQGSEA. CDR3 in DNA: TGCAGCGTCCGGGACACAGCTGTGTACGAGCAGTACTTC. Protein: CSVRDTAVYEQYF.

This rearrangement joins TRBV24-1 to TRBJ2-3, with D tentatively TRBD2 (5 bases). The germline CDR1 and CDR2 sequences are KGHDR and SFDVKD. This CDR3 contains 15 residues. V lost 1 base, J lost 6 bases, and 13 bases lay in between. The CDR3 is CATSDFGLAADTQYF. In nucleotides, the CDR3 is TGTGCCACCAGTGATTTCGGGCTAGCTGCGGATACGCAGTATTTT.

This clone was observed once. The rearrangement joins TRBV5-1 to TRBJ2-7; 7 bases agree with TRBD1. The junction had 9 bases not matched to a gene; V was cut back by 4 bases and J by 5 bases. Germline V gives CDR1 SGHRS, CDR2 YFSETQ. The CDR3 consists of 14 residues. CDR3 bases: TGCGCCAGCAGCCCTGTGACAGGGCCCCACGAGCAGTACTTC. This codes for CASSPVTGPHEQYF.